Described below is a single TCR beta chain sequence and its context. These data come from a study of cytomegalovirus exposure and HLA in healthy donors. Though probably carrying unrecorded immune exposures, donors were nominally healthy at sampling. After removal of 2 bases from V and 4 bases from J, the junction contained 16 bases not matched to a gene. Germline V gene lookup returns CDR1 SGHRS and CDR2 YFSETQ. The CDR3 extends over 18 amino acids. The PCR made use of 60 Vbeta and 13 Jbeta primers. The protocol was immunoSEQ multiplex PCR, while the TCRdb copy is restricted to in-frame clones and leaves out a portion. The sample carries 150,000 to 200,000 clones, approximately 71% recorded once.

This chain links TRBV5-1 with TRBJ2-5; 8 bases fit TRBD2. This receptor was taken from a man aged 25-45 years in good health and CMV-seropositive. The specimen sequenced was PBMCs. The CDR3 DNA follows: TGCGCCAGCAGCTTCCTGAGGTACGGGAGGGAAAGTGGAGAGACCCAGTACTTC. Protein product: CASSFLRYGRESGETQYF.